These 10 T cell receptor beta chains originate from one sample sequenced in a study of cytomegalovirus exposure and HLA in healthy donors. The PCR used 60 Vbeta and 13 Jbeta primers. TCRdb's table, derived via immunoSEQ multiplex PCR, lists solely in-frame clones and lacks some. The sample holds roughly 140,000 clones; about 84% are singletons and the top ten take 2% to 3%. Sequences were obtained from PBMCs. All receptors come from a woman aged 18-29 years in good health and CMV-seropositive.

The genes are TRBV6-1 and TRBJ2-1; D not certain. CDR1 is MNHNS, CDR2 SASEGT, per germline. V was pared by 1 base and J by 2 bases, with 6 bases between. This CDR3 contains 14 residues. This CDR3 reads CASSEGQPYNEQFF. The CDR3 coding sequence is TGTGCCAGCAGTGAAGGACAACCCTACAATGAGCAGTTCTTC.

This sequence joins TRBV5-4 and TRBJ2-5; D may be TRBD1 (6 bases). The germline V and J ends were trimmed by 4 bases and 2 bases, with 24 bases remaining between them. The CDR3 extends over 18 amino acids. Germline V gene sequence: CDR1 SGHNT, CDR2 YYREEE (reference sequence). As DNA, the CDR3 is TGTGCCAGCAGCCCTGGGGAAACCGGGACACCCTATCAAGAGACCCAGTACTTC. Translating gives CASSPGETGTPYQETQYF. Combining the CDR3 with reference TRBV5-4 and TRBJ2-5 gives the whole variable domain ETGVTQSPTHLIKTRGQQVTLRCSSQSGHNTVSWYQQALGQGPQFIFQYYREEENGRGNFPPRFSGLQFPNYSSELNVNALELDDSALYLCASSPGETGTPYQETQYFGPGTRLLVL.

The genes are TRBV7-9 and TRBJ2-2; TRBD1 aligns across 11 bases. Germline CDR1 is SEHNR and CDR2 is FQNEAQ (reference sequence). CDR3 length: 16 residues. Germline trimming cut 5 bases from V and 6 bases from J; bases unmatched to any gene: 8. CDR3 bases: TGTGCCAGCAGCACGCCCGGGACAGGGGGATCCGGGGAGCTGTTTTTT. Translated: CASSTPGTGGSGELFF.

The J gene is TRBJ2-1, the V gene TRBV2; D perhaps matches TRBD2 (5 bases). Germline assignment: CDR1 SNHLY and CDR2 FYNNEI. CDR3 length: 14 residues. Trimming removed 8 bases at V and 7 bases at J, with 18 bases between. This CDR3 is CASGRLGVGNEQFF. In DNA, the CDR3 is TGTGCCAGCGGTCGCCTCGGGGTGGGAAATGAGCAGTTCTTC.

The rearrangement uses TRBV6-5 and TRBJ2-7; no definite D call. The V end was cut by 0 bases, the J end by 6 bases, with 9 bases between. CDR3 size: 13 residues. CDR1 is MNHEY, CDR2 SVGAGI, per germline. CDR3 residues: CASSYSLELEQYF. The CDR3 DNA reads TGTGCCAGCAGTTACTCTTTGGAGCTCGAGCAGTACTTC.

The chain joins TRBV9 to TRBJ1-2; 9 positions agree with TRBD1. The junction had 7 bases not matched to a gene; V was cut back by 3 bases and J by 4 bases. CDR1 and CDR2 from the germline V gene are SGDLS and YYNGEE. This CDR3 comprises 15 residues. CDR3 sequence: CASSATTGGSYGYTF. The CDR3 DNA reads TGTGCCAGCAGCGCGACCACAGGGGGCAGCTATGGCTACACCTTC. The full variable domain, rest sourced from reference TRBV9 and TRBJ1-2, is DSGVTQTPKHLITATGQRVTLRCSPRSGDLSVYWYQQSLDQGLQFLIQYYNGEERAKGNILERFSAQQFPDLHSELNLSSLELGDSALYFCASSATTGGSYGYTFGSGTRLTVV.

This chain joins TRBV28 and TRBJ1-6; D uncertain. The length of the CDR3 is 13 residues. Germline CDR1 MDHEN, CDR2 SYDVKM. The V end was cut by 5 bases, the J end by 2 bases, with 4 bases between. The CDR3 DNA is TGTGCCAGCAGTCAGACCTATAATTCACCCCTCCACTTT. The encoded protein is CASSQTYNSPLHF.

The CDR3 spells CASSDRVGGEAFF. CDR3 nucleotides: TGTGCCAGCTCGGACAGGGTGGGGGGTGAAGCTTTCTTT. The gene calls are TRBV25-1 and TRBJ1-1, with TRBD1 identical over 8 bases. The CDR3 contains 13 residues. CDR1 and CDR2 (germline): MGHDK, SYGVNS. The V segment lost 8 bases and the J segment 7 bases; nucleotides outside the gene matches: 9.

The genes are TRBV6-6 and TRBJ2-3, with 8 bases matching TRBD2. The CDR3 covers 16 residues. Trimming removed 2 bases from V and 2 bases from J; junction bases left unmatched: 6. In germline, CDR1 is MNHNY, CDR2 SVGAGI (reference sequence). CDR3 region: CASSYSGGGITDTQYF. In DNA, the CDR3 is TGTGCCAGCAGTTACAGCGGCGGGGGGATCACAGATACGCAGTATTTT.

The chain is built from TRBV18 and TRBJ2-7, with D perhaps TRBD1 (5 bases). This CDR3 has 12 amino acids. V was cut by 4 bases and J by 6 bases, with 10 bases left in between. From germline, CDR1 is KGHSH and CDR2 LQKENI. The CDR3 nucleotides are TGTGCCAGCTCACTTCAGGGCAGCGAGCAGTACTTC. Protein: CASSLQGSEQYF.